The 32 T cell receptor beta chains presented below share a single source sample, sequenced in a study of CD8 T cells in ankylosing spondylitis. Via MiXCR, TCRdb re-called the 5' RACE reads, giving one row per CDR3 protein. There are 100,000 to 150,000 distinct CDR3 sequences in the sample; around 9% occur only once, and approximately 3.4% lies in the top ten. Sequencing was carried out using blood, either unsorted or a sorted T cell fraction (not recorded which). The receptors here all came from a male donor with ankylosing spondylitis or in good health (not recorded which).

The chain employs TRBV20-1 and TRBJ2-5, with 10 bases lining up with TRBD2. The V gene end was trimmed by 6 bases and the J gene end by 2 bases; junction bases not matched to a gene: 9. The CDR3 spans 15 residues. Germline CDR1 reads DFQATT; CDR2 reads SNEGSKA (reference sequence). The CDR3 region is CSARTSGRFQETQYF. The CDR3 DNA reads TGCAGTGCAAGGACTAGCGGAAGATTTCAAGAGACCCAGTACTTC.

There are many counts of this clonotype. The chain links TRBV13 to TRBJ1-1; D is uncertain. Germline loops: CDR1 PRHDT, CDR2 FYEKMQ (reference sequence). This CDR3 is 12 amino acids long. V lost 4 bases to trimming and J lost 8 bases, with 11 bases between them. This CDR3 is CASSWGSMEAFF. The CDR3 DNA reads as TGTGCCAGCAGCTGGGGATCGATGGAAGCTTTCTTT. The whole variable domain, remainder taken from reference TRBV13 and TRBJ1-1, is AAGVIQSPRHLIKEKRETATLKCYPIPRHDTVYWYQQGPGQDPQFLISFYEKMQSDKGSIPDRFSAQQFSDYHSELNMSSLELGDSALYFCASSWGSMEAFFGQGTRLTVV.

This clonotype came up many times. This chain uses TRBV3-1 with TRBJ1-6; a weak D match, TRBD1 (5 bases). Germline CDR1 reads LGHDT; CDR2 reads YNNKEL (reference sequence). The CDR3 sequence is 20 residues long. Trimming took 0 bases from V and 3 from J, leaving 21 bases between them. This CDR3 is CASSQDIGGALDNYNSPLHF. Here the CDR3 DNA reads TGTGCCAGCAGCCAAGATATCGGGGGTGCTTTGGACAACTATAATTCACCCCTCCACTTT.

V gene TRBV28 combines with J gene TRBJ2-3, with 7 bases fitting TRBD2. The CDR3 loop spans 17 amino acids. Looked up from germline, CDR1 is MDHEN and CDR2 is SYDVKM. J lost 3 bases, V lost 6 bases, and 15 bases had no gene match. For the CDR3, the DNA is TGTGCCAGCAGCTCCCTGATGAGCGGGACGGGGACAGATACGCAGTATTTT. This translates into CASSSLMSGTGTDTQYF.

This clonotype was seen many times. This chain joins TRBV20-1 and TRBJ1-3, with 9 bases aligning to TRBD1. Trimming cost V 3 bases and J 8 bases; bases outside gene matches: 8. Germline lookup yields CDR1 DFQATT and CDR2 SNEGSKA (reference sequence). CDR3 size: 14 residues. The CDR3 nucleotides are TGCAGTGCTAGGCGTCGGGGACAGGGAGACACCATATATTTT. Its translation is CSARRRGQGDTIYF.

This clonotype was counted a few times. The CDR3 DNA reads as TGTGCCAGCAAAACGTCGCGGAGTCAAGAGACCCAGTACTTC. It encodes CASKTSRSQETQYF. The chain joins TRBV7-2 to TRBJ2-5; D unresolved. The germline V and J ends were trimmed by 7 bases and 2 bases, with 14 bases remaining between them. This CDR3 is built from 14 residues. Germline V gene data show CDR1 as SGHTA and CDR2 as FQGNSA.

This clonotype has ten or more counts. The chain couples TRBV29-1 to TRBJ2-7, with D uncertain. The V end lost 1 base, the J end lost 3 bases, and 7 bases lay between the germline ends. Germline V gives CDR1 SQVTM, CDR2 ANQGSEA. The CDR3 consists of 12 residues. The chain's CDR3 is CSVEGDFYEQYF. The CDR3 DNA sequence: TGCAGCGTTGAAGGGGATTTCTACGAGCAGTACTTC.

This clonotype was detected ten times or more. Sequence at one end of the junction differs from germline and may be a read error. J is TRBJ1-6 and V is TRBV7-2; TRBD1 aligns across 12 bases. CDR1 and CDR2 from the germline V gene are SGHTA and FQGNSA. CDR3 size: 14 residues. As DNA, the CDR3 is TGTGCCAGCAGCCCAGGGACAGGGGGCGCTGGGATGAACTTT. It yields the protein CASSPGTGGAGMNF.

In the case of this clonotype: This may arise from a read error, as a much more abundant clone is one base away. The chain is built from TRBV20-1 and TRBJ2-5, with 7 bases identical to TRBD2. Germline V CDR1 and CDR2: DFQATT, SNEGSKA (reference sequence). The CDR3 has 13 amino acids. The ends lost 5 bases at V and 4 bases at J; junction bases unmatched: 7. CDR3 DNA: TGCAGTGCTCCCCCGGCGGGGGTAGAGACCCAGTACTTC. Its protein is CSAPPAGVETQYF.

On this clonotype: A much larger clone lies one base from this, so it may be a read error. The chain carries TRBV20-1 and TRBJ2-1, with a weak D call TRBD2 (5 bases). The CDR3 has 15 residues. The germline V gene encodes CDR1 DFQATT and CDR2 SNEGSKA (reference sequence). The CDR3 region is CSASPSGDSYNKQFF. CDR3 DNA: TGCAGTGCTAGTCCCAGCGGAGACTCCTACAATAAGCAGTTCTTC.

The chain couples TRBV7-3 to TRBJ1-2; tentatively, D is TRBD1 (5 bases). V shed 5 bases and J shed 3 bases, with 13 bases lying between them. The germline gives CDR1 SGHTA, CDR2 FQGTGA. The CDR3 extends over 14 amino acids. The CDR3 here is CASSPQRGDYGYTF. CDR3 in DNA: TGTGCCAGCAGCCCCCAACGGGGGGACTATGGCTACACCTTC.

The chain carries TRBV20-1 and TRBJ2-1; possibly TRBD2 for D (5 bases). V lost 3 bases and J 5 bases, leaving 20 bases between the germline ends. CDR1 and CDR2 (germline): DFQATT, SNEGSKA (reference sequence). The CDR3 has 16 residues. This CDR3 reads CSARIGPKLGNNEQFF. The CDR3 nucleotides are TGCAGTGCTAGGATTGGACCTAAACTAGGAAACAATGAGCAGTTCTTC.

This clonotype appeared many times. The chain carries TRBV29-1 and TRBJ2-3, with D possibly TRBD2 on 6 matching bases. Per germline, CDR1 SQVTM and CDR2 ANQGSEA. V was trimmed by 3 bases and J by 1 base, leaving 8 bases between them. The length of the CDR3 is 13 residues. This CDR3 is CSVEGGRTDTQYF. The CDR3 nucleotides read TGCAGCGTTGAGGGGGGTCGCACAGATACGCAGTATTTT.

The table lists this clonotype with many counts. The chain recombines TRBV3-1 with TRBJ2-2; D is ambiguous. The germline V gene has CDR1 LGHDT and CDR2 YNNKEL (reference sequence). The CDR3 runs to 15 residues. With 1 base removed from V and 1 base from J, the gap between germline ends came to 7 bases. The CDR3 region has the DNA TGTGCCAGCAGCCAAGTAGGCGGGAACACCGGGGAGCTGTTTTTT. It codes for CASSQVGGNTGELFF.

Ten or more counts support this clonotype. The J gene is TRBJ2-7, the V gene TRBV5-1, with 8 positions matching TRBD2. Germline lookup yields CDR1 SGHRS and CDR2 YFSETQ. This CDR3 contains 14 residues. J gave up 2 bases and V 3 bases, and 4 bases lay outside the gene matches. CDR3 in DNA: TGCGCCAGCAGCTCTACTAGCGGAGCCTACGAGCAGTACTTC. Translated: CASSSTSGAYEQYF.

The rearrangement joins TRBV20-1 to TRBJ2-7, with D perhaps matching TRBD2 (6 bases). CDR1 and CDR2 from the germline V gene are DFQATT and SNEGSKA (reference sequence). V was pared by 2 bases and J by 2 bases, with 13 bases between. This CDR3 spans 14 amino acids. CDR3 coding DNA: TGCAGTGCTAGAACCTCGGGAGTAACCTACGAGCAGTACTTC. Amino acids: CSARTSGVTYEQYF.

This clonotype came up many times. The chain has TRBV10-3 and TRBJ2-7; TRBD1 aligns across 7 bases. The CDR3 is 15 amino acids. Unmatched junction bases numbered 16, after V lost 2 bases and J lost 12 bases. Germline V gives CDR1 ENHRY, CDR2 SYGVKD. As DNA, the CDR3 is TGTGCCATCAGTGAGGGGGACAGCCAAACTTCCAACCGGTACTTC. The encoded protein is CAISEGDSQTSNRYF.

This clonotype has a handful of counts. The chain recombines TRBV5-1 with TRBJ1-5; D gene unclear. This CDR3 is built from 14 residues. Germline V gene sequence: CDR1 SGHRS, CDR2 YFSETQ. The germline V and J ends were trimmed by 0 bases and 5 bases, with 9 bases remaining between them. The CDR3 region is CASSLGFGDQPQHF. Here the CDR3 DNA reads TGCGCCAGCAGCTTGGGTTTCGGCGATCAGCCCCAGCATTTT.

This clonotype was counted between two and nine times. The genes are TRBV28 and TRBJ1-4, with 7 nucleotides matching TRBD1. Trimming at V came to 5 bases and at J to 3 bases, leaving 3 bases not matched to a gene. The CDR3 contains 14 residues. Per the germline V gene, CDR1 is MDHEN and CDR2 is SYDVKM. CDR3 region: CASSPGGANEKLFF. As DNA, the CDR3 is TGTGCCAGCAGTCCAGGGGGGGCTAATGAAAAACTGTTTTTT.

The CDR3, as DNA: TGCAGTGTTAGGGCCCTAGTAGGATACAATGAGCAGTTCTTC. Protein product: CSVRALVGYNEQFF. The chain links TRBV20-1 to TRBJ2-1; D remains ambiguous. The CDR3 is 14 amino acids. Trimming stripped 7 bases from V and 4 bases from J, with 17 bases between. CDR1 and CDR2 from the germline V gene are DFQATT and SNEGSKA (reference sequence).

This clonotype was seen a handful of times. The chain carries TRBV7-2 and TRBJ2-7, with 7 bases aligning to TRBD2. This CDR3 region has 14 residues. V shed 6 bases, J shed 2 bases, and the junction held 7 bases outside the gene matches. Germline V gene data show CDR1 as SGHTA and CDR2 as FQGNSA. CDR3 DNA: TGTGCCAGCAGTATAGCGGGCGGTACCTACGAGCAGTACTTC. This encodes CASSIAGGTYEQYF. Variable domain in full (rest from reference TRBV7-2 and TRBJ2-7): GAGVSQSPSNKVTEKGKDVELRCDPISGHTALYWYRQSLGQGLEFLIYFQGNSAPDKSGLPSDRFSAERTGGSVSTLTIQRTQQEDSAVYLCASSIAGGTYEQYFGPGTRLTVT.

A note on this clonotype: A much more abundant neighbour one base away suggests this may be a read error. The chain recombines TRBV5-1 with TRBJ2-7, with 9 bases aligning to TRBD1. CDR3 length: 13 residues. Germline V CDR1 and CDR2: SGHRS, YFSETQ. CDR3 in amino acids: CASTGTGKYAQYF. The CDR3 DNA is TGCGCCAGCACCGGGACAGGGAAATACGCGCAGTACTTC. Complete variable domain (other parts from reference TRBV5-1 and TRBJ2-7): KAGVTQTPRYLIKTRGQQVTLSCSPISGHRSVSWYQQTPGQGLQFLFEYFSETQRNKGNFPGRFSGRQFSNSRSEMNVSTLELGDSALYLCASTGTGKYAQYFGPGTRLTVT.

There are a few counts of this clonotype. The rearrangement joins TRBV7-2 to TRBJ1-4; 10 positions agree with TRBD1. The CDR3 is 15 amino acids. Germline trimming cut 5 bases from V and 8 bases from J; bases unmatched to any gene: 8. Germline V gene sequence: CDR1 SGHTA, CDR2 FQGNSA. The CDR3 loop reads CASSGGQGLREKLFF. CDR3 nucleotide sequence: TGTGCCAGCAGCGGGGGACAGGGGCTAAGAGAAAAACTGTTTTTT.

The CDR3 spells CASSVEAGIYGYTF. In DNA, the CDR3 is TGTGCCAGCAGCGTTGAGGCAGGAATCTATGGCTACACCTTC. V is TRBV7-9 and J is TRBJ1-2; D gene unclear. CDR1 and CDR2 from the germline V gene are SEHNR and FQNEAQ (reference sequence). This CDR3 is built from 14 residues. The V and J ends lost 5 bases and 4 bases respectively, with 14 bases between them.

The chain combines TRBV5-1 with TRBJ2-7; tentative D call: TRBD2 (5 bases). This CDR3 is 15 amino acids long. Germline CDR1 and CDR2: SGHRS and YFSETQ. Trimming pared 0 bases from V and 0 bases from J, leaving 10 bases between. This chain's CDR3 is CASSLGGIGSYEQYF. In DNA, the CDR3 is TGCGCCAGCAGCTTGGGAGGGATCGGCTCCTACGAGCAGTACTTC.

The chain joins TRBV7-2 to TRBJ2-2; the D gene is possibly TRBD1 (6 bases). The CDR3 length is 14 residues. Trimming shortened V by 5 bases and J by 7 bases, and 14 bases separated the two germline ends. Germline-derived CDR1 and CDR2 are SGHTA and FQGNSA. CDR3 sequence: CASSTTSGVGELFF. DNA of the CDR3: TGTGCCAGCAGCACAACCTCAGGGGTCGGGGAGCTGTTTTTT.

The chain joins TRBV20-1 to TRBJ2-7; D tentatively reads TRBD1 or TRBD2 (6 bases each). Trimming took 6 bases from V and 3 from J, leaving 24 bases between them. Germline V gene sequence: CDR1 DFQATT, CDR2 SNEGSKA (reference sequence). CDR3 size: 16 residues. CDR3 in DNA: TGCAGTGCCAAGGGGGGCGGAGCACAAATAAACTACGAGCAGTACTTC. It codes for CSAKGGGAQINYEQYF.

Notes on this clonotype: A much larger clone lies one base from this, so it may be a read error. The rearrangement links TRBV10-3 to TRBJ2-1, with 14 bases fitting TRBD2. CDR3 length: 15 residues. In germline, CDR1 is ENHRY, CDR2 SYGVKD. V was pared by 2 bases and J by 8 bases, with 2 bases of the junction left unmatched. The CDR3 nucleotides are TGTGCCATCAGTGAGGGACTAGCGGGGGGCCATGAGCAGTTCTTC. It codes for CAISEGLAGGHEQFF.

The V and J genes are TRBV18 and TRBJ1-2; D is undetermined. V lost 1 base, J lost 8 bases, and 11 bases lay in between. There are 13 residues in the CDR3. The V gene's germline CDR1 is KGHSH and CDR2 LQKENI. Here the CDR3 reads CASSPRGIEGYTF. The CDR3 DNA sequence: TGTGCCAGCTCACCACGAGGGATTGAGGGCTACACCTTC. Full variable domain (outside the CDR3, taken from reference TRBV18 and TRBJ1-2): NAGVMQNPRHLVRRRGQEARLRCSPMKGHSHVYWYRQLPEEGLKFMVYLQKENIIDESGMPKERFSAEFPKEGPSILRIQQVVRGDSAAYFCASSPRGIEGYTFGSGTRLTVV.

This clonotype was observed many times. The CDR3 nucleotides read TGTGCCAGCAGCTTAGTGGACCTGACTGGGGAGACCCAGTACTTC. It specifies CASSLVDLTGETQYF. This chain connects TRBV7-2 to TRBJ2-5, with D hard to call. The CDR3 totals 15 residues. V was cut by 1 base and J by 5 bases, with 14 bases left in between. CDR1 and CDR2 from the germline V gene are SGHTA and FQGNSA.

This clonotype was seen only a few times. The J gene is TRBJ2-1, the V gene TRBV5-1, with TRBD2 matching 7 bases. The V and J ends lost 4 bases and 7 bases, in that order; junction bases with no gene match: 11. Germline values: CDR1 SGHRS, CDR2 YFSETQ. CDR3 length: 15 residues. CDR3 nucleotide sequence: TGCGCCAGCAGCAGGGACCTCGGGGGGTCGAATGAGCAGTTCTTC. The encoded protein is CASSRDLGGSNEQFF.

This clonotype was counted ten times or more. This CDR3 is CSGSEGVFLAGDLHQDEQFF. DNA for the CDR3: TGCAGTGGGTCGGAGGGTGTCTTCCTAGCGGGAGACCTACATCAGGATGAGCAGTTCTTC. V gene TRBV20-1 combines with J gene TRBJ2-1, with 10 bases that match TRBD2. Germline CDR1 DFQATT, CDR2 SNEGSKA (reference sequence). Germline trimming cut 7 bases from V and 8 bases from J; bases unmatched to any gene: 29. The CDR3 spans 20 residues.